A selection of T cell receptor beta chains follows, all from one sample in a study of spatial heterogeneity in lung cancer. Using its own MiXCR run on the 5' RACE reads, TCRdb lists one record per CDR3 protein. The table has tens of thousands of distinct CDR3 sequences, 9.5% to 15% seen once. The source material was PBMCs, sampled at surgery. Every receptor here comes from a male donor with early-stage non-small cell lung cancer. Both conserved end residues are part of each CDR3. A D gene is named only where the DNA matches it firmly. Clone size appears in some rows only: once, few, many, or a class for an expanded clone.

cdr3_length j_call d_call clone_size v_call cdr3_aa cdr3_nt
12 TRBJ2-3 . many TRBV12-3/TRBV12-4 CASSSRGDTQYF TGTGCCAGCAGTTCTCGGGGAGATACGCAGTATTTT
14 TRBJ1-1 TRBD1 few TRBV27 CASSFSGQGFVAFF TGTGCCAGCAGTTTTAGTGGACAGGGATTCGTCGCTTTCTTT
13 TRBJ1-1 . few TRBV20-1 CSASTGANTEAFF TGCAGTGCTAGTACGGGAGCGAACACTGAAGCTTTCTTT
15 TRBJ2-3 . . TRBV20-1 CSARDFSQALNTQYF TGCAGTGCTAGAGATTTCTCGCAGGCTTTGAATACGCAGTATTTT
14 TRBJ1-4 . few TRBV7-3 CASSLGPVGEKLFF TGTGCCAGCAGCCTGGGACCTGTGGGAGAAAAACTGTTTTTT
15 TRBJ2-1 . few TRBV29-1 CSVEDRTNPQNEQFF TGCAGCGTTGAAGATCGGACTAACCCCCAGAATGAGCAGTTCTTC
16 TRBJ2-1 TRBD2 few TRBV20-1 CSAPTRTSGRTDEQFF TGCAGTGCCCCAACTAGGACTAGCGGGAGAACCGATGAGCAGTTCTTC
13 TRBJ1-4 . . TRBV27 CASSARSNEKLFF TGTGCCAGCAGTGCCCGCAGTAATGAAAAACTGTTTTTT
12 TRBJ2-1 . . TRBV20-1 CSATGEYNEQFF TGCAGTGCTACGGGGGAATACAATGAGCAGTTCTTC
14 TRBJ2-6 TRBD2 many TRBV12-3/TRBV12-4 CASSQGTSSDVLTF TGTGCCAGCAGTCAAGGGACTAGCTCCGACGTCCTGACTTTC
13 TRBJ2-1 TRBD2 . TRBV12-3/TRBV12-4 CASSRRGGGEQFF TGTGCCAGCAGTCGGCGGGGGGGCGGCGAGCAGTTCTTC
12 TRBJ2-3 . . TRBV7-9 CASSLSGDTQYF TGTGCCAGCAGCTTATCGGGAGATACGCAGTATTTT
14 TRBJ1-5 . few TRBV27 CASSHNGFNQPQHF TGTGCCAGCAGCCATAACGGCTTCAATCAGCCCCAGCATTTT
15 TRBJ2-2 . few TRBV6-2/TRBV6-3 CASSYRFSNTGELFF TGTGCCAGCAGTTACCGATTTTCGAACACCGGGGAGCTGTTTTTT